This entry is about one T cell receptor beta chain. Its antigen is not yet known. No base quality values were provided; no much bigger clone lies one nucleotide off. Collaborating institutions collected whole blood in K2EDTA tubes following their own protocols. For TCRbeta analysis, collaborators shipped samples as frozen whole blood, isolated PBMCs, or DNA extracted from either of those sample types. A distance of 12 bases separates the germline ends of V and J, which lose 2 bases and 7 bases respectively. The CDR3 numbers 13 residues from cysteine through phenylalanine. The entry retains the CDR3 DNA only, 39 bases that are in frame from base 1. TCRbeta CDR3 regions were amplified from genomic DNA by means of the immunoSEQ Assay, a bias-controlled multiplex PCR. The study's own analysis went as follows. The number of nucleated cells in each sample was estimated from the amplification of reference gene primers within the assay. To quantify the absolute abundance of each unique TCRbeta CDR3 rearrangement, sequence reads were collapsed and filtered. Productive Simpson clonality was computed per sample as the square root of Simpson's diversity index over productive rearrangements. The source is immuneACCESS, and TCRdb retained only in-frame sequences with V and J called. Part of the clones is not carried over; for the studies checked, unresolved V genes explain less than half of this, and the remainder is unexplained. That table furnishes V, J and clone size, whereas the DNA furnished D and trimming. Within this sample are 60,000 to 70,000 clones, with approximately 85% of them counted one time only. The ten largest make up roughly 2.9% of the sample.

This record comes from a study of blood T cell repertoires in COVID-19 (dated by TCRdb to 2020 to 2022). For the wider study: Samples from collaborators originated in the United States, Italy and Spain and spanned both the acute and convalescent phases of COVID-19. The prospective study material was composed of cDNA or gDNA derived from T cells, B-cell-depleted T cells, or PBMCs. Sample metadata almost always included a de-identified subject ID, COVID-19 status, age in years and sex. Samples came from the ongoing ImmuneRACE study (first 160 participants) plus 1,254 subjects from 6 global collaborators. A freely available public database, intended as a resource for researchers studying the immune response to SARS-CoV-2, is where the repertoires were released. The dataset comprised deeply sampled blood TCRbeta repertoires from subjects exposed to, actively infected with, or recovered from COVID-19. Where available, HLA class I and class II types were taken from metadata supplied by the sample provider and were not determined by assay-based typing.

Results the study describes overall, beyond this receptor: How much clinical and demographic metadata was included differed by source and by participant, and the metadata was provided uncurated.

Specimen: peripheral blood. The sequence is built from TRBV12-3 or TRBV12-4 and TRBJ2-7; perhaps TRBD1 is the D gene, with 6 bases matching. The sequence was obtained from a man older than 75 with acute or convalescent COVID-19. The DNA is TGTGCCAGCAGTTTAAACAGGGCAGGTGAGCAGTACTTC. This is translated as CASSLNRAGEQYF.